Shown below are 27 T cell receptor beta chains from a single sample sequenced in a study of shared clonotypes between healthy human individuals. TCRdb's table, derived via immunoSEQ multiplex PCR, lists solely in-frame clones and lacks some. Here the sample spans more than 1.2 million clones, around 98.5% being singletons. Sequenced material: naive CD4+ T cells sorted from blood. Indicated subset: CD45RA+ positively selected. These TCRs come from a man aged 30 to 45 in good health.

V usage is TRBV5-1 and J usage is TRBJ2-7, with D unclear. The CDR3 has 14 amino acids. Germline V gene data show CDR1 as SGHRS and CDR2 as YFSETQ. V was cut by 0 bases and J by 2 bases, with 9 bases left in between. This chain's CDR3 is CASSLGPFTYEQYF. The CDR3 DNA reads TGCGCCAGCAGCTTGGGTCCCTTCACCTACGAGCAGTACTTC.

The chain carries TRBV11-1 and TRBJ2-5, with D uncertain. Germline lookup yields CDR1 SGHAT and CDR2 FQDESV (reference sequence). The CDR3 spans 11 residues. Trimming took 4 bases from V and 2 from J, leaving 2 bases between them. CDR3 loop: CASSSQETQYF. In DNA, the CDR3 is TGTGCCAGCAGCTCACAAGAGACCCAGTACTTC.

Written as DNA, the CDR3 is TGTGCTAGTGGTTTGGTACAAGATACGAGGGGACCCCAGCCCCAGCATTTT. Protein: CASGLVQDTRGPQPQHF. The chain is built from TRBV12-5 and TRBJ1-5; a possible D gene is TRBD1 (5 bases). Germline CDR1 reads LGHNT; CDR2 reads FRNRAP. V was trimmed by 0 bases and J by 7 bases, leaving 19 bases between them. The CDR3 is 17 residues long.

V is TRBV11-2 and J is TRBJ1-5; 7 nucleotides match TRBD1. J lost 4 bases, V lost 1 base, and 7 bases had no gene match. The CDR3 consists of 16 residues. CDR1 SGHAT and CDR2 FQNNGV come from the germline V gene. The CDR3 bases are TGTGCCAGCAGCTTAGGCCCGACAGGGCTGAATCAGCCCCAGCATTTT. Its protein is CASSLGPTGLNQPQHF.

The rearrangement uses TRBV4-1 and TRBJ1-2; possibly TRBD1 for D (6 bases). The V gene lost 1 base and the J gene lost 7 bases, with 13 bases spanning the gap. CDR1 and CDR2 from the germline V gene are MGHRA and YSYEKL. The CDR3 has 14 residues. The CDR3 nucleotides are TGCGCCAGCAGCCAAGCTGAGGTAGGGGGTGGCTACACCTTC. Protein product: CASSQAEVGGGYTF.

The sample holds one count of this clone. This chain joins TRBV18 and TRBJ2-6, with TRBD1 identical over 8 bases. The J segment lost 0 bases and the V segment lost 0 bases, leaving 7 bases of the junction unmatched. CDR1 and CDR2 (germline): KGHSH, LQKENI. This CDR3 is 19 amino acids long. The CDR3 protein is CASSPPGQGGNSGANVLTF. The CDR3, as DNA: TGTGCCAGCTCACCACCCGGACAGGGAGGAAACTCTGGGGCCAACGTCCTGACTTTC.

The CDR3 spells CASSLDPPKIDEQYF. The CDR3 DNA sequence: TGTGCCAGCAGCTTAGATCCCCCGAAGATCGACGAGCAGTACTTC. The chain is built from TRBV7-9 and TRBJ2-7; D gene uncertain. CDR1 is SEHNR, CDR2 FQNEAQ, per germline (reference sequence). The CDR3 has 15 amino acids. V was clipped by 1 base and J by 5 bases, with 15 bases between them.

Comments on this clone: The sample holds other DNA sequences that translate to the same CDR3. The V gene is TRBV19, the J gene TRBJ2-5; D assignment may be TRBD1 or TRBD2 (5 bases each). The CDR3 extends over 13 amino acids. CDR1 is LNHDA, CDR2 SQIVND, per germline (reference sequence). Trimming took 1 base from V and 5 from J, leaving 8 bases between them. CDR3 residues: CASSIGGGETQYF. CDR3 in DNA: TGTGCCAGTAGTATAGGGGGCGGGGAGACCCAGTACTTC.

This clone was picked up one time. The V and J genes are TRBV5-1 and TRBJ2-3; possible D gene TRBD1, 6 bases. In germline, CDR1 is SGHRS, CDR2 YFSETQ. Trimming left V 0 bases short and J 1 base short, with 15 bases between. This CDR3 comprises 17 residues. CDR3 in DNA: TGCGCCAGCAGCTTGGATGGCAGGGGTTTGGGCACAGATACGCAGTATTTT. Protein: CASSLDGRGLGTDTQYF.

This clone was seen just once. At the DNA level, this CDR3 is encoded by other sequences in the same sample as well. The rearrangement joins TRBV27 to TRBJ2-3, with 10 nucleotides matching TRBD2. Germline lookup yields CDR1 MNHEY and CDR2 SMNVEV (reference sequence). This CDR3 contains 15 residues. The ends lost 4 bases at V and 3 bases at J; junction bases unmatched: 4. The CDR3 reads CASSSPSGSTDTQYF. CDR3 bases: TGTGCCAGCAGTTCGCCTAGCGGGAGTACAGATACGCAGTATTTT.

The chain links TRBV11-1 to TRBJ2-5, with TRBD1 identical over 7 bases. The germline gives CDR1 SGHAT, CDR2 FQDESV (reference sequence). The CDR3 sequence is 11 residues long. Trimming took 4 bases from V and 12 from J; bases not matched to a gene: 5. The CDR3 bases are TGTGCCAGCAGCTCCCGGGACAGTGAGTACTTC. Its protein product is CASSSRDSEYF.

Notes on this clone: Other nucleotide sequences from this sample produce the same CDR3. The chain has TRBV2 and TRBJ2-3, with a weak D call TRBD2 (6 bases). The CDR3 is 14 amino acids. V gave up 6 bases and J gave up 6 bases, with 16 bases separating them. Germline V gene data show CDR1 as SNHLY and CDR2 as FYNNEI. CDR3 DNA: TGTGCCAGCAGCGTGGGAGGATTGGGGGATACGCAGTATTTT. This encodes CASSVGGLGDTQYF. The complete variable domain, with remaining parts taken from reference TRBV2 and TRBJ2-3, reads EPEVTQTPSHQVTQMGQEVILRCVPISNHLYFYWYRQILGQKVEFLVSFYNNEISEKSEIFDDQFSVERPDGSNFTLKIRSTKLEDSAMYFCASSVGGLGDTQYFGPGTRLTVL.

The chain has TRBV6-5 and TRBJ2-6, with 7 bases fitting TRBD1. Germline CDR1 reads MNHEY; CDR2 reads SVGAGI. After removal of 10 bases from V and 2 bases from J, the junction contained 8 bases not matched to a gene. The CDR3 has 15 amino acids. This CDR3 is CATATGFAGANVLTF. The CDR3 DNA follows: TGTGCCACCGCGACAGGGTTCGCTGGGGCCAACGTCCTGACTTTC.

The chain recombines TRBV7-3 with TRBJ2-7; D not resolved. Germline CDR1 is SGHTA and CDR2 is FQGTGA. V lost 0 bases and J lost 0, with 12 bases in between. The CDR3 is made up of 16 amino acids. CDR3 sequence (DNA): TGTGCCAGCAGCTTAACGGGCGACCGAAGCTCCTACGAGCAGTACTTC. Amino acid sequence: CASSLTGDRSSYEQYF.

The chain joins TRBV7-9 to TRBJ2-1, with a possible D match to TRBD2 (5 bases). Trimming took 3 bases from V and 8 from J, leaving 17 bases between them. The CDR3 loop spans 15 amino acids. Per germline, CDR1 SEHNR and CDR2 FQNEAQ (reference sequence). The CDR3 coding sequence is TGTGCCAGCAGCTTTAGCAGGACCTCCGGGGATGAGCAGTTCTTC. This gives the protein CASSFSRTSGDEQFF.

The CDR3 DNA sequence: TGTGCCAGCAGCGTAGGCCCCAGCGGGGGGGGGAATGAGCAGTTCTTC. Translated, it gives CASSVGPSGGGNEQFF. The J gene is TRBJ2-1, the V gene TRBV9; 10 positions match TRBD2. CDR1 is SGDLS, CDR2 YYNGEE, per germline. This CDR3 region has 16 residues. V shed 0 bases, J shed 7 bases, and the junction held 7 bases outside the gene matches.

This chain links TRBV5-1 with TRBJ1-1; D perhaps matches TRBD1 (6 bases). Deletions cut 4 bases from V and 0 bases from J, with 7 bases between. CDR1 and CDR2 from the germline V gene are SGHRS and YFSETQ. This CDR3 comprises 13 residues. CDR3 sequence: CASSGTLNTEAFF. CDR3 nucleotide sequence: TGCGCCAGCAGCGGGACACTGAACACTGAAGCTTTCTTT.

Regarding this clone: Other nucleotide sequences in the sample specify the same CDR3. This chain joins TRBV5-1 and TRBJ2-7, with TRBD2 matching 11 bases. This CDR3 has 15 amino acids. Germline CDR1 SGHRS, CDR2 YFSETQ. J lost 3 bases, V lost 0 bases, and 2 bases had no gene match. The CDR3 DNA reads TGCGCCAGCAGCTTGGGCCTAGCGGGAGGCTACGAGCAGTACTTC. Its translation is CASSLGLAGGYEQYF.

The rearrangement joins TRBV28 to TRBJ2-7, with 7 nucleotides matching TRBD1. The CDR3 consists of 13 residues. Germline CDR1 and CDR2: MDHEN and SYDVKM. V shed 4 bases and J 3 bases; nucleotides not matched to a gene: 3. CDR3 sequence reads: CASSYQGDYEQYF. The CDR3 nucleotides read TGTGCCAGCAGTTATCAGGGGGACTACGAGCAGTACTTC.

This chain joins TRBV5-4 and TRBJ2-1; a possible D gene is TRBD2 (5 bases). Trimming removed 4 bases at V and 0 bases at J, with 8 bases between. The CDR3 sequence is 14 residues long. Germline V gene lookup returns CDR1 SGHNT and CDR2 YYREEE (reference sequence). The CDR3 DNA reads as TGTGCCAGCAGCACCGGGGACTCCTACAATGAGCAGTTCTTC. It specifies CASSTGDSYNEQFF.

This clone has a single count. Different DNA sequences within this sample yield the same CDR3. J is TRBJ2-1 and V is TRBV9; 9 bases match TRBD1. V shed 0 bases and J 6 bases; nucleotides not matched to a gene: 4. The CDR3 is 15 amino acids. Germline V gene data show CDR1 as SGDLS and CDR2 as YYNGEE. CDR3 residues: CASSVGGTGLNEQFF. The CDR3 region has the DNA TGTGCCAGCAGCGTAGGTGGGACAGGGCTCAATGAGCAGTTCTTC.

This chain connects TRBV7-3 to TRBJ2-7; TRBD1 matches at 12 bases. Germline assignment: CDR1 SGHTA and CDR2 FQGTGA. V dropped 5 bases and J dropped 2; count of bases not matched to a gene: 7. The CDR3 contains 16 residues. DNA of the CDR3: TGTGCCAGCAGCCCGGGACAGGGGGCGTCCCCCTACGAGCAGTACTTC. As protein: CASSPGQGASPYEQYF. Together with reference TRBV7-3 and TRBJ2-7, the CDR3 gives the full variable domain: GAGVSQTPSNKVTEKGKYVELRCDPISGHTALYWYRQSLGQGPEFLIYFQGTGAADDSGLPNDRFFAVRPEGSVSTLKIQRTERGDSAVYLCASSPGQGASPYEQYFGPGTRLTVT.

This rearrangement joins TRBV7-2 to TRBJ2-3, with D unclear. The V gene's germline CDR1 is SGHTA and CDR2 FQGNSA. Trimming left V 0 bases short and J 0 bases short, with 7 bases between. This CDR3 is 15 amino acids long. The DNA for the CDR3 is TGTGCCAGCAGCTTAGCGGGTCAGAGCACAGATACGCAGTATTTT. As protein: CASSLAGQSTDTQYF. Combining the CDR3 with reference TRBV7-2 and TRBJ2-3 gives the whole variable domain GAGVSQSPSNKVTEKGKDVELRCDPISGHTALYWYRQSLGQGLEFLIYFQGNSAPDKSGLPSDRFSAERTGGSVSTLTIQRTQQEDSAVYLCASSLAGQSTDTQYFGPGTRLTVL.

The chain recombines TRBV9 with TRBJ1-5, with 7 bases aligning to TRBD1. CDR1 SGDLS and CDR2 YYNGEE come from the germline V gene. V lost 4 bases and J lost 0; bases outside the gene matches: 4. The CDR3 runs 15 residues. CDR3 sequence reads: CASSPRDSSNQPQHF. The CDR3 DNA follows: TGTGCCAGCAGCCCCCGGGACAGTAGCAATCAGCCCCAGCATTTT.

The chain couples TRBV2 to TRBJ2-7; tentatively, D is TRBD2 (7 bases). Germline CDR1 and CDR2: SNHLY and FYNNEI. Trimming shortened V by 2 bases and J by 9 bases, and 17 bases separated the two germline ends. The CDR3 has 14 residues. The CDR3: CASSELAEGVGQYF. The CDR3 coding sequence is TGTGCCAGCAGTGAACTAGCGGAGGGGGTAGGGCAGTACTTC.

The V and J genes are TRBV19 and TRBJ1-4; 8 nucleotides line up with TRBD1. Germline V gene lookup returns CDR1 LNHDA and CDR2 SQIVND (reference sequence). V shed 6 bases, J shed 4 bases, and the junction held 10 bases outside the gene matches. The CDR3 covers 16 residues. The CDR3 is CASRSPDRALNEKLFF. CDR3 nucleotides: TGTGCCAGTAGGTCTCCGGACAGGGCCCTTAATGAAAAACTGTTTTTT. The full variable domain, its missing parts supplied by reference TRBV19 and TRBJ1-4, is DGGITQSPKYLFRKEGQNVTLSCEQNLNHDAMYWYRQDPGQGLRLIYYSQIVNDFQKGDIAEGYSVSREKKESFPLTVTSAQKNPTAFYLCASRSPDRALNEKLFFGSGTQLSVL.

The genes are TRBV7-9 and TRBJ2-6; D unclear. The V gene's germline CDR1 is SEHNR and CDR2 FQNEAQ (reference sequence). The CDR3 has 16 amino acids. The V and J ends lost 5 bases and 4 bases respectively, with 15 bases between them. The CDR3 region is CASSTPSTLGANVLTF. The CDR3 DNA sequence: TGTGCCAGCAGCACGCCGTCGACCCTCGGGGCCAACGTCCTGACTTTC. Supplemented by reference TRBV7-9 and TRBJ2-6, the full variable domain reads DTGVSQNPRHKITKRGQNVTFRCDPISEHNRLYWYRQTLGQGPEFLTYFQNEAQLEKSRLLSDRFSAERPKGSFSTLEIQRTEQGDSAMYLCASSTPSTLGANVLTFGAGSRLTVL.